This T cell receptor beta chain was found in a study of blood T cell repertoires in COVID-19. Looking at the study overall: T cells, B-cell-depleted T cells, or PBMCs supplied cDNA or gDNA.

In its sample, this clone was seen once. The method was immunoSEQ multiplex PCR; TCRdb's version includes in-frame clones alone and lacks a portion of them. The table records around 470,000 clones, roughly 89% of them present only once. Germline V gene data show CDR1 as SGHRS and CDR2 as YFSETQ. The CDR3 totals 16 residues. Trimming removed 2 bases at V and 8 bases at J, with 19 bases between. The sample was peripheral blood. The J gene is TRBJ2-2, the V gene TRBV5-1; tentatively, D is TRBD2 (6 bases). The receptor was isolated from a man aged 18 to 29 with COVID-19, enrolled during active disease. The CDR3 reads CASSLGFSGTRGELFF. The CDR3 DNA is TGCGCCAGCAGCTTAGGTTTTAGCGGTACCCGTGGGGAGCTGTTTTTT.